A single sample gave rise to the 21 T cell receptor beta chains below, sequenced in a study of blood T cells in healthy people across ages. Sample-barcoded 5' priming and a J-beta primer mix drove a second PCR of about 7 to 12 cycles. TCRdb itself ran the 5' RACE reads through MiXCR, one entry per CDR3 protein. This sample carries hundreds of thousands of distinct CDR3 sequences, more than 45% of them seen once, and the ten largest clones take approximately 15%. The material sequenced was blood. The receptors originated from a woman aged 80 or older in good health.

The CDR3, as DNA: TGCGCCAAGGCAGCGGGGACAGCGGACAATCAGCCCCAGCATTTT. Translation gives CAKAAGTADNQPQHF. The chain employs TRBV5-1 and TRBJ1-5; 7 bases fit TRBD1. CDR3 length equals 15 residues. Germline-derived CDR1 and CDR2 are SGHRS and YFSETQ. J was trimmed by 3 bases and V by 9 bases; bases with no gene match: 12.

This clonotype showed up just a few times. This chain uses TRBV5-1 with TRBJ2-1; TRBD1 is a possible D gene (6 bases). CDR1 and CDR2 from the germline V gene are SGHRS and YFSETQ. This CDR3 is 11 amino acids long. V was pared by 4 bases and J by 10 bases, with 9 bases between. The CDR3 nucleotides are TGCGCCAGCAGCACACAGGGAGAGCAGTTCTTC. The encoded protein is CASSTQGEQFF.

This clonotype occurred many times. This chain's CDR3 is CASSQHLAGANIQYF. CDR3 bases: TGTGCCAGCAGCCAACATCTAGCGGGAGCTAACATTCAGTACTTC. The genes are TRBV3-1 and TRBJ2-4, with TRBD2 matching over 10 bases. Germline V gene sequence: CDR1 LGHDT, CDR2 YNNKEL (reference sequence). The CDR3 covers 15 residues. The V gene end was trimmed by 2 bases and the J gene end by 7 bases; junction bases not matched to a gene: 5.

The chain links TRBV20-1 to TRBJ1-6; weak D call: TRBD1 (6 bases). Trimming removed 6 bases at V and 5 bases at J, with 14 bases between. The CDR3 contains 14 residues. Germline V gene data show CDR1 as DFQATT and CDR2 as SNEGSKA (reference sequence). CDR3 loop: CSATLGANNSPLHF. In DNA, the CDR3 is TGCAGTGCCACCCTGGGGGCAAATAATTCACCCCTCCACTTT.

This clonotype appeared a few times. The CDR3 region is CSVEVISPYNEQFF. DNA of the CDR3: TGCAGCGTTGAAGTAATTTCCCCTTACAATGAGCAGTTCTTC. The chain joins TRBV29-1 to TRBJ2-1, with D hard to call. Germline CDR1 reads SQVTM; CDR2 reads ANQGSEA. This CDR3 has 14 residues. Trimming left V 1 base short and J 4 bases short, with 11 bases between.

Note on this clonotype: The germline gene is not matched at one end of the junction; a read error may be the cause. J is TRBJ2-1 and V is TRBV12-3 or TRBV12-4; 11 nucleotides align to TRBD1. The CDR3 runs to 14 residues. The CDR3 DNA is TGTGCCAGCAGTTCCCGGGACAGGGGGAATGTGCAGTTCTTC. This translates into CASSSRDRGNVQFF.

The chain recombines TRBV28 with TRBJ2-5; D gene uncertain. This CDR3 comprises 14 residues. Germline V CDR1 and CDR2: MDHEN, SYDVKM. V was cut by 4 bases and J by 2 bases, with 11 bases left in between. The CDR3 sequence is CASSSTSRQETQYF. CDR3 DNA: TGTGCCAGCAGTTCGACCTCACGACAAGAGACCCAGTACTTC.

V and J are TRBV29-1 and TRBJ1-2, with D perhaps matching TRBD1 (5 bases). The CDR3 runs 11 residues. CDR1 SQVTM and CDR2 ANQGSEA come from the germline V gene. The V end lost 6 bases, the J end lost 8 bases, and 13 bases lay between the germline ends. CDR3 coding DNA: TGCAGCGTCCGGGACCTGGGAGGCTACACCTTC. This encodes CSVRDLGGYTF.

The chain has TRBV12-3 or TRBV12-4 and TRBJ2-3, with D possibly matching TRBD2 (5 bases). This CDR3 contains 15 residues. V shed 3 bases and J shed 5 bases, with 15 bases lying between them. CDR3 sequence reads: CASSFLRVSEDTQYF. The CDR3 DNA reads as TGTGCCAGCAGTTTTTTGAGGGTCTCAGAAGATACGCAGTATTTT.

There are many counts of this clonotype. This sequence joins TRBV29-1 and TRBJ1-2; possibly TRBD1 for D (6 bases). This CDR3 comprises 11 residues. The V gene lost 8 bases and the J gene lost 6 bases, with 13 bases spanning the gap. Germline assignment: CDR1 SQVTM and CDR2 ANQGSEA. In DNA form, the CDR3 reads TGCAGCACCTCGACAGGAAATGGCTACACCTTC. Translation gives CSTSTGNGYTF.

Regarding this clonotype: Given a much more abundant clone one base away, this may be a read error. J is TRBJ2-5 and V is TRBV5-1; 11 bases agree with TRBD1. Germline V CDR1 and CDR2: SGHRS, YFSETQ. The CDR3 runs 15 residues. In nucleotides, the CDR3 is TGCGCCAGCAGCGGGACAGGGGGGAAGCAAGAGGCCCAGTACTTC. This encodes CASSGTGGKQEAQYF. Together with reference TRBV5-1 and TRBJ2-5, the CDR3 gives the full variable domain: KAGVTQTPRYLIKTRGQQVTLSCSPISGHRSVSWYQQTPGQGLQFLFEYFSETQRNKGNFPGRFSGRQFSNSRSEMNVSTLELGDSALYLCASSGTGGKQEAQYFGPGTRLLVL.

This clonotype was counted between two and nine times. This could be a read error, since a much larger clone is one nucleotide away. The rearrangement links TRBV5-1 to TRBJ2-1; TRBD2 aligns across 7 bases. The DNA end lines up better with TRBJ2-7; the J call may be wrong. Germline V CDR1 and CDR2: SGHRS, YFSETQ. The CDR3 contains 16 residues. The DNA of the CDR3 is TGCGCCAGCAGCTTGGAAGGGACTACAACGTACAATGAGCAGTACTTC. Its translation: CASSLEGTTTYNEQYF.

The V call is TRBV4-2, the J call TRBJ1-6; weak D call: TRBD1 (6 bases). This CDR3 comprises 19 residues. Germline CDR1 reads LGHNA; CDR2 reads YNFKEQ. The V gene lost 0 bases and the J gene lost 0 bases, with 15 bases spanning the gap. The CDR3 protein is CASSQDVAGASSYNSPLHF. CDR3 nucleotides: TGTGCCAGCAGCCAAGACGTTGCAGGGGCTAGCTCCTATAATTCACCCCTCCACTTT.

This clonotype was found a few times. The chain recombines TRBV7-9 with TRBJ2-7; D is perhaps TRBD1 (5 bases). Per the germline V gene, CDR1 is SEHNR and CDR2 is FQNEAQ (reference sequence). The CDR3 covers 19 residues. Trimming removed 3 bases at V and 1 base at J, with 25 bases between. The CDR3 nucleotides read TGTGCCAGCAGCTTCGGTAGGCGACAGCCGAAAAGCGATTCCTACGAGCAGTACTTC. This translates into CASSFGRRQPKSDSYEQYF.

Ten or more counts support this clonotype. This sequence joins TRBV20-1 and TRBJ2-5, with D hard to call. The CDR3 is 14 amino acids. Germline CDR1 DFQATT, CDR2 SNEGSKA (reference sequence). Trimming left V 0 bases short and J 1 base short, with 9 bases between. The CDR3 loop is CSAREWGSQETQYF. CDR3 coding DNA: TGCAGTGCTAGAGAATGGGGAAGCCAAGAGACCCAGTACTTC.

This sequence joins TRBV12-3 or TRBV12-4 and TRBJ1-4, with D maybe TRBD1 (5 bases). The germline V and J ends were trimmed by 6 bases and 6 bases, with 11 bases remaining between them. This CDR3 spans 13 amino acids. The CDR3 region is CASRRDGDEKLFF. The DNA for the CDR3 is TGTGCCAGCAGGAGGGACGGAGATGAAAAACTGTTTTTT.

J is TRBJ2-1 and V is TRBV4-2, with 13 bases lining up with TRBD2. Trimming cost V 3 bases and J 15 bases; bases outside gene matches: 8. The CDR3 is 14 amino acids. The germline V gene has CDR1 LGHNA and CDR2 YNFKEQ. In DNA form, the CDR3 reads TGTGCCAGCAGCCAGAGTGGGACTAGCGGGATCCTGTTCTTC. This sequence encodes CASSQSGTSGILFF.

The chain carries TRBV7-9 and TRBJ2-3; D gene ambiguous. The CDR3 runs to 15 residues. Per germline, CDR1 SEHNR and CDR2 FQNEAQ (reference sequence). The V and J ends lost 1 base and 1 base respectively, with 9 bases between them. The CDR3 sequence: CASSLVTPGTDTQYF. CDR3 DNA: TGTGCCAGCAGCTTAGTAACTCCGGGCACAGATACGCAGTATTTT.

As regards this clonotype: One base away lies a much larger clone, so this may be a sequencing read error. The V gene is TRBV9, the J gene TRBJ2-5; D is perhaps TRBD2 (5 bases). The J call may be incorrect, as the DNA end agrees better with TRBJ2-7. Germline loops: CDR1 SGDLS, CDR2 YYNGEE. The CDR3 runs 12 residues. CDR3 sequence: CAGSAGSYEQYF. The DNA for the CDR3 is TGTGCCGGCAGCGCGGGTAGCTACGAGCAGTACTTC.

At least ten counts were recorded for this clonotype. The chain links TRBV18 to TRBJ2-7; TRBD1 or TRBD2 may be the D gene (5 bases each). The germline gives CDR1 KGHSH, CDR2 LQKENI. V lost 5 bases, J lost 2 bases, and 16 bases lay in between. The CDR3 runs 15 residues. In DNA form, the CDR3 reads TGTGCCAGCTCATTAGGGACGGAAAGTCCCTACGAGCAGTACTTC. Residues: CASSLGTESPYEQYF.

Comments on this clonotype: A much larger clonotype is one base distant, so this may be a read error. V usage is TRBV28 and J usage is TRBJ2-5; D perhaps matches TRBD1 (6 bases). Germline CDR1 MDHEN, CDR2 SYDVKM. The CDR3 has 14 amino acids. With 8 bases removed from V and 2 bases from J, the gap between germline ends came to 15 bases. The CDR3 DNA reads TGTGCCAGCCATACCGGGACACAACAAGAGACCCAGTACTTC. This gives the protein CASHTGTQQETQYF.